This T cell receptor (beta chain) came from a study of shared clonotypes between healthy human individuals. This clone is a singleton in its sample. Its antigen is unidentified. Study conclusions and caveats: The study found lower generation probabilities in non-shared clonotypes than in those shared by all four donors.

Data came from immunoSEQ multiplex PCR; TCRdb stores just in-frame clones and leaves some out. The table includes 2 million to 2.5 million clones, just under 95% detected once. The TCR comes from a man between 18 and 35 years old in good health. Some clones in this sample may be carry-over from other donors' samples. What was sequenced was naive CD4+ T cells from PBMCs. Stated subset: CD45RA+ positively selected.

The DNA of the CDR3 is TGTGCCAGCAGTTACCTAGCGGGAGGACGAGAGACCCAGTACTTC. The encoded protein is CASSYLAGGRETQYF. This sequence joins TRBV6-5 and TRBJ2-5, with 11 positions matching TRBD2. The CDR3 sequence is 15 residues long. Unmatched junction bases numbered 3, after V lost 2 bases and J lost 4 bases. CDR1 and CDR2 (germline): MNHEY, SVGAGI.